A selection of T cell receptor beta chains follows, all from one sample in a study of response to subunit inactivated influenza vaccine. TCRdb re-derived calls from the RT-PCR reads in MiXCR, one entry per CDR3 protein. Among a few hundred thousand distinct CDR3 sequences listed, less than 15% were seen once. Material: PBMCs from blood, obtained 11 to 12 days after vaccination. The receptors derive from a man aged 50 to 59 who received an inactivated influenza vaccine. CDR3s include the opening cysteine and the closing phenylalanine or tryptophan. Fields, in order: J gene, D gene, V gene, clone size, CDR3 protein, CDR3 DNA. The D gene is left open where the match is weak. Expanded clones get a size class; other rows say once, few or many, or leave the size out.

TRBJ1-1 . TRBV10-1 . CASSERGPSAEAFF TGCGCCAGCAGTGAGCGGGGGCCCAGCGCTGAAGCTTTCTTT
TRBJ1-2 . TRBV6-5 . CASSYSPGGYGYTF TGTGCCAGCAGTTACTCGCCAGGCGGCTATGGCTACACCTTC
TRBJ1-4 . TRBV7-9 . CASSLDGQNEKLFF TGTGCCAGCAGCTTAGACGGACAGAATGAAAAACTGTTTTTT
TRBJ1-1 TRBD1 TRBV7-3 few CASSMTGVNTEAFF TGTGCCAGCAGCATGACAGGGGTGAACACTGAAGCTTTCTTT
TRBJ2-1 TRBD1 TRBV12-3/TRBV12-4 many CASRPGQGNYNEQFF TGTGCCAGCAGACCGGGACAGGGGAACTACAATGAGCAGTTCTTC
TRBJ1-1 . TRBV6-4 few CASSASLNTEAFF TGTGCCAGCAGTGCCTCCCTAAACACTGAAGCTTTCTTT
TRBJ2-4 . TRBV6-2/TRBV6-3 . CASSSGTGRYF TGTGCCAGCAGTTCAGGGACCGGGCGGTACTTC
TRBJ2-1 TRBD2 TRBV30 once CAWGLAGVYEQFF TGTGCCTGGGGACTAGCGGGAGTCTATGAGCAGTTCTTC
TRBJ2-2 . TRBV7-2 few CASSPIGTFNTGELFF TGTGCCAGCAGCCCGATCGGGACTTTCAACACCGGGGAGCTGTTTTTT
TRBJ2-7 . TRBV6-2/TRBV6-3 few CASSYRLYEQYF TGTGCCAGCAGTTACCGCCTGTACGAGCAGTACTTC
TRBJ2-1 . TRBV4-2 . CASSQHEGGIKYNEQFF TGTGCCAGCAGCCAACATGAGGGCGGGATCAAATACAATGAGCAGTTCTTC
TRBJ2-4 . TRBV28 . CANLPRQLPWGRIQYF TGTGCCAACCTCCCGCGGCAGCTGCCGTGGGGGCGGATTCAGTACTTC
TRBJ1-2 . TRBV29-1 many CSGWGQAGYTF TGCAGTGGGTGGGGCCAGGCTGGCTACACCTTC
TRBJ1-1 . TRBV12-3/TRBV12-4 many CASSPTGSHTEAFF TGTGCCAGCAGTCCTACAGGTAGTCACACTGAAGCTTTCTTT
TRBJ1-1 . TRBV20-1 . CSARGPLNTEAFF TGCAGTGCTAGAGGGCCGTTGAACACTGAAGCTTTCTTT
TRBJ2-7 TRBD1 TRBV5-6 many CASSLDNRGYEQYF TGTGCCAGCAGCTTGGATAACAGGGGTTACGAGCAGTACTTC
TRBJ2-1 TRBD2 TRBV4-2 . CASSQDRREGYNEQFF TGTGCCAGCAGCCAAGACCGGCGGGAGGGTTACAATGAGCAGTTCTTC
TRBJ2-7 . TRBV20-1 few CSARDSGGIPSYEQYF TGCAGTGCTAGAGATAGTGGGGGTATTCCCTCCTACGAGCAGTACTTC
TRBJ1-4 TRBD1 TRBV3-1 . CASSQDWDREWGTNEKLFF TGTGCCAGCAGCCAAGATTGGGACAGGGAGTGGGGAACTAATGAAAAACTGTTTTTT
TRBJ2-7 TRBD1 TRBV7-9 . CATMTGSPEQYF TGTGCCACCATGACAGGGTCCCCCGAGCAGTACTTC
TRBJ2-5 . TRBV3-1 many CASSQVGETQYF TGTGCCAGCAGCCAAGTTGGCGAGACCCAGTACTTC
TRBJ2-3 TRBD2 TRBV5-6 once CASSLEGLRPTDTQYF TGTGCCAGCAGCTTGGAGGGACTAAGACCCACAGATACGCAGTATTTT
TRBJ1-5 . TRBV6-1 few CASRAAGVSGQPQHF TGTGCCAGCAGAGCAGCAGGGGTTTCGGGACAGCCCCAGCATTTT
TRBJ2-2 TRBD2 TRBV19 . CASRPSGRANTGELFF TGTGCCAGTCGTCCTAGCGGGAGGGCGAACACCGGGGAGCTGTTTTTT
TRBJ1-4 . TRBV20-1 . CSARSGPSMGKLFF TGCAGTGCTAGGTCCGGGCCCTCCATGGGAAAACTGTTTTTT
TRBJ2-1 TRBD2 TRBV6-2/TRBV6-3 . CASSYSDSGRFHNEQFF TGTGCCAGCAGTTACTCGGATAGCGGGAGATTCCACAATGAGCAGTTCTTC
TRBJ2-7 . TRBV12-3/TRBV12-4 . CASSQVPHEQYF TGTGCCAGCAGCCAGGTGCCTCACGAGCAGTACTTC
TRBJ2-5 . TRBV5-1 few CASSPVRKGETQYF TGCGCCAGCAGCCCGGTCCGAAAAGGGGAGACCCAGTACTTC
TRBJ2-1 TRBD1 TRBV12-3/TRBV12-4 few CASSPDRGRLNEQFF TGTGCCAGCAGTCCGGACAGGGGGCGCCTCAATGAGCAGTTCTTC
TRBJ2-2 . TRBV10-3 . CAISESSQGGAGELFF TGTGCCATCAGTGAGTCGAGTCAGGGTGGTGCCGGGGAGCTGTTTTTT
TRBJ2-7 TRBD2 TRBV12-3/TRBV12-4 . CASSLLGGEDEQYF TGTGCCAGCAGTTTGCTGGGGGGGGAAGACGAGCAGTACTTC
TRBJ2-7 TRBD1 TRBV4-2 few CASSPRGTSSYEQYF TGTGCCAGCAGCCCCAGGGGGACAAGCTCCTACGAGCAGTACTTC
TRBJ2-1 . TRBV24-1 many CATSDPLYNEQFF TGTGCCACCAGTGATCCCCTCTACAATGAGCAGTTCTTC
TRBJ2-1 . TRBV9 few CASSVEASTYNEQFF TGTGCCAGCAGCGTAGAGGCTAGCACATACAATGAGCAGTTCTTC
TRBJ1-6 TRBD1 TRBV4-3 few CASSQGQGFHNSPLHF TGCGCCAGCAGCCAAGGACAGGGTTTCCATAATTCACCCCTCCACTTT
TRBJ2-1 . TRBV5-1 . CASSIAGPGINEQFF TGCGCCAGCAGCATCGCCGGTCCAGGGATAAATGAGCAGTTCTTC
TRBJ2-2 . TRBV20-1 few CSARDDRSNTGELFF TGCAGTGCTAGAGATGACAGATCGAACACCGGGGAGCTGTTTTTT